A single sample is the source of the 17 T cell receptor beta chains below, sequenced in a study of blood T cell repertoires in COVID-19. Method: immunoSEQ multiplex PCR; TCRdb's copy keeps in-frame clones and lacks some. The sample has around 300,000 clones, around 85% seen once; the top ten hold approximately 11%. The source material was peripheral blood. The receptors here all came from a woman aged 65 to 85 with acute or convalescent COVID-19.

This clone was detected a few times. J is TRBJ1-6 and V is TRBV30; TRBD1 agrees at 7 bases. The V gene's germline CDR1 is GTSNPN and CDR2 SVGIG (reference sequence). The CDR3 runs 14 residues. The trim removed 2 bases at V and 6 bases at J, leaving 4 bases unmatched. The CDR3 region is CAWSYRGINSPLHF. CDR3 in DNA: TGTGCCTGGAGTTACAGGGGAATTAATTCACCCCTCCACTTT.

This sequence joins TRBV5-1 and TRBJ1-3, with TRBD1 identical over 10 bases. The CDR3 is 13 residues long. The germline V gene has CDR1 SGHRS and CDR2 YFSETQ. V was clipped by 4 bases and J by 7 bases; unmatched bases: 2. CDR3 in DNA: TGCGCCAGCAGCGCGGACAGGGGGAACACCATATATTTT. As protein: CASSADRGNTIYF.

The rearrangement uses TRBV30 and TRBJ1-1, with D uncertain. In germline, CDR1 is GTSNPN, CDR2 SVGIG (reference sequence). This CDR3 region has 13 residues. The V end was cut by 0 bases, the J end by 3 bases, with 8 bases between. The chain's CDR3 is CAWSVPSDTEAFF. CDR3 sequence (DNA): TGTGCCTGGAGTGTACCGAGTGACACTGAAGCTTTCTTT.

The chain carries TRBV3-1 (or the pseudogene TRBV3-2) and TRBJ1-2, with 9 bases identical to TRBD1. The V gene end was trimmed by 5 bases and the J gene end by 10 bases; junction bases not matched to a gene: 11. The CDR3 runs 14 residues. Germline V gives CDR1 LGHDT, CDR2 YNNKEL (reference sequence). The CDR3 DNA follows: TGTGCCAGCAGCGGACTAGGACAGGGGCAACACTACACCTTC. Protein: CASSGLGQGQHYTF.

This clone was seen a single time. DNA for the CDR3: TGCAGCGTTGATGGGGTTTCGGGGGGGCAGGACGAGCAGTACTTC. Its translation is CSVDGVSGGQDEQYF. This chain joins TRBV29-1 and TRBJ2-7; TRBD2 agrees at 8 bases. The V gene end was trimmed by 3 bases and the J gene end by 5 bases; junction bases not matched to a gene: 12. The CDR3 runs to 15 residues. In germline, CDR1 is SQVTM, CDR2 ANQGSEA.

The V gene is TRBV11-1, the J gene TRBJ2-1; the match to TRBD2 covers 9 bases. Germline loops: CDR1 SGHAT, CDR2 FQDESV (reference sequence). V shed 0 bases and J 15 bases; nucleotides not matched to a gene: 9. CDR3 length: 14 amino acids. CDR3 coding DNA: TGTGCCAGCAGCTTAGCGCAACTAGCGGGCGGCCGGTTCTTC. Residues: CASSLAQLAGGRFF.

The chain employs TRBV2 and TRBJ1-4; 10 bases align to TRBD1. The CDR3 has 15 amino acids. The V gene's germline CDR1 is SNHLY and CDR2 FYNNEI. V shed 7 bases and J 2 bases; nucleotides not matched to a gene: 4. CDR3 residues: CASKGQGMTNEKLFF. The CDR3 nucleotides read TGTGCCAGCAAGGGACAGGGGATGACTAATGAAAAACTGTTTTTT.

The chain links TRBV2 to TRBJ2-5, with 10 bases that match TRBD2. Losses at the gene ends were 7 bases for V and 5 bases for J; bases not matched to a gene: 10. Germline CDR1 and CDR2: SNHLY and FYNNEI. This CDR3 spans 15 amino acids. The CDR3 DNA reads TGTGCCAGCACACCTAGCGGGGGCGAGGGGGAGACCCAGTACTTC. This encodes CASTPSGGEGETQYF.

The chain couples TRBV6-5 to TRBJ1-2, with 8 positions matching TRBD1. The CDR3 has 14 residues. The V gene end was trimmed by 5 bases and the J gene end by 3 bases; junction bases not matched to a gene: 5. CDR1 MNHEY and CDR2 SVGAGI come from the germline V gene. This CDR3 reads CASSPRTGYYGYTF. CDR3 in DNA: TGTGCCAGCAGTCCACGGACAGGGTACTATGGCTACACCTTC.

The chain employs TRBV7-6 and TRBJ2-2, with a possible D match to TRBD1 (6 bases). The length of the CDR3 is 16 residues. Germline values: CDR1 SGHVS, CDR2 FNYEAQ. V was trimmed by 4 bases and J by 7 bases, leaving 19 bases between them. CDR3 nucleotide sequence: TGTGCCAGCAGCTCCTCGTGGGGGCCGGCAGTCGGGGAGCTGTTTTTT. Residues: CASSSSWGPAVGELFF.

The chain carries TRBV12-3 or TRBV12-4 and TRBJ2-5; TRBD2 aligns across 8 bases. The CDR3 covers 12 residues. Losses at the gene ends were 7 bases for V and 7 bases for J; bases not matched to a gene: 5. The CDR3 DNA reads as TGTGCCAGCACGGGGACTAGTGGGACCCAGTACTTC. It codes for CASTGTSGTQYF.

The table lists this clone with a count of one. V gene TRBV18 combines with J gene TRBJ1-2, with D perhaps TRBD1 (5 bases). Germline CDR1 reads KGHSH; CDR2 reads LQKENI. With 3 bases removed from V and 4 bases from J, the gap between germline ends came to 15 bases. The CDR3 has 15 residues. In nucleotides, the CDR3 is TGTGCCAGCTCACCGGCCAAGGGGCGAACCTATGGCTACACCTTC. Translation: CASSPAKGRTYGYTF.

A remark on this clone: Additional DNA sequences in this sample encode the identical CDR3. The rearrangement uses TRBV3-1 (or the pseudogene TRBV3-2) and TRBJ2-5; 8 bases line up with TRBD2. The CDR3 has 13 residues. Looked up from germline, CDR1 is LGHDT and CDR2 is YNNKEL (reference sequence). Losses at the gene ends were 4 bases for V and 4 bases for J; bases not matched to a gene: 2. As DNA, the CDR3 is TGTGCCAGCAGCCTCCTAGCGGGAGAGACCCAGTACTTC. It codes for CASSLLAGETQYF.

The chain combines TRBV3-1 (or the pseudogene TRBV3-2) with TRBJ2-1; 8 bases line up with TRBD2. This CDR3 contains 14 residues. Germline V gene lookup returns CDR1 LGHDT and CDR2 YNNKEL (reference sequence). Losses at the gene ends were 8 bases for V and 2 bases for J; bases not matched to a gene: 5. In nucleotides, the CDR3 is TGTGCCAGCGCGCGGACTAGCCCCTACAATGAGCAGTTCTTC. Residues: CASARTSPYNEQFF.

This sequence joins TRBV10-3 and TRBJ1-5; D might be TRBD1 (5 bases). CDR3 length: 11 amino acids. Germline V gene lookup returns CDR1 ENHRY and CDR2 SYGVKD. V lost 11 bases and J lost 11, with 16 bases in between. DNA for the CDR3: TGTGCCGCCGGAGACAGCTCGACCCAGCATTTT. Amino acids: CAAGDSSTQHF.

The chain recombines TRBV5-1 with TRBJ1-1; 9 bases match TRBD1. Germline loops: CDR1 SGHRS, CDR2 YFSETQ. Germline trimming cut 6 bases from V and 0 bases from J; bases unmatched to any gene: 3. This CDR3 comprises 14 residues. In DNA, the CDR3 is TGCGCCAGCACCGGGACAGGGATGAACACTGAAGCTTTCTTT. Protein sequence: CASTGTGMNTEAFF.

In this sample, this clone turned up once. This chain joins TRBV19 and TRBJ1-4; TRBD1 matches 8 bases. Germline V gives CDR1 LNHDA, CDR2 SQIVND (reference sequence). The V segment lost 4 bases and the J segment 5 bases; nucleotides outside the gene matches: 9. There are 16 residues in the CDR3. The CDR3 DNA reads TGTGCCAGTAGTACTTTAAAAGGACAGGGAAATGAAAAACTGTTTTTT. It is translated as CASSTLKGQGNEKLFF.